This TCR beta chain was recorded in a study of response to subunit inactivated influenza vaccine. MiXCR, run by TCRdb on the RT-PCR reads, gives a single entry per CDR3 protein. The sample records hundreds of thousands of distinct CDR3 sequences, approximately 7.6% being singletons. This clonotype was counted between two and nine times. Sequenced material: PBMCs from blood, taken about 23 months after vaccination. This sequence was found in a man between 50 and 69 years old who received an inactivated influenza vaccine.

The CDR3 here is CASSLTGLDSRNEQFF. CDR3 DNA sequence: TGTGCCAGCAGCTTAACGGGACTAGACTCTCGCAATGAGCAGTTCTTC. The chain couples TRBV5-5 to TRBJ2-1; 8 nucleotides align to TRBD2. The CDR3 is 16 amino acids. Losses at the gene ends were 2 bases for V and 6 bases for J; bases not matched to a gene: 10. Germline lookup yields CDR1 SGHKS and CDR2 YYEKEE (reference sequence).